This record covers a single T cell receptor (beta chain). Antigen unknown. These data are taken from a study of beta chain features in type 1 diabetes. Across the whole study: Examination covered around 98 million sorted cells spanning all samples. Study results and limitations: The study found that naive, central memory and Treg TCRB repertoires appeared more similar in patients than in healthy donors.

V lost 0 bases to trimming and J lost 7 bases, with 10 bases between them. This CDR3 has 13 residues. Germline lookup yields CDR1 MNHEY and CDR2 SVGAGI. Reverse transcription of all isolated RNA meant that expressed TCRB transcripts were sequenced. Only in-frame clones appear in the TCRdb table, and some are missing; sequencing was by immunoSEQ multiplex PCR. Among 250,000 to 350,000 clones, 9.5% to 12% were seen once, and the ten largest hold roughly 0.016%. Stem cell-like memory, regulatory, central memory and naive CD4+ cells were sorted via CD45RO/CCR7/CD25/CD127/CD95/CD27. Each population that was sorted was more than 95% pure.

Input material: naive CD4+ T cells from blood. V is TRBV6-5 and J is TRBJ2-7, with D perhaps matching TRBD1 (6 bases). The sequence derives from a young woman in good health. CDR3 loop: CASSYSLRGEQYF. DNA for the CDR3: TGTGCCAGCAGTTACTCGCTCAGGGGAGAGCAGTACTTC.